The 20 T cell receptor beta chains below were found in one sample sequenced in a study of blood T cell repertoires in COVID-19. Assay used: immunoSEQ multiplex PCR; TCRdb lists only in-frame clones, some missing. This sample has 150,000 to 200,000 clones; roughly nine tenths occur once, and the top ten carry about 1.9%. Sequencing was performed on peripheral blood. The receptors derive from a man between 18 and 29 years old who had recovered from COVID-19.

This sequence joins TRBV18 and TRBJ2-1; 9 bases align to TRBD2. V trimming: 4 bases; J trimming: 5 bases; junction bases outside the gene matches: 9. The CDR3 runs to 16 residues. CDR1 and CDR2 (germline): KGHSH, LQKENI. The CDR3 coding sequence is TGTGCCAGCTCACGATACGCGGGAGGGCCTGACAATGAGCAGTTCTTC. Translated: CASSRYAGGPDNEQFF.

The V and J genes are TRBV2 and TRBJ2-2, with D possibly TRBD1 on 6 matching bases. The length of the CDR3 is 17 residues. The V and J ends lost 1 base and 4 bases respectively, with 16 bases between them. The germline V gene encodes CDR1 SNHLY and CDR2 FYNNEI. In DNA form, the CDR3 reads TGTGCCAGCAGTGAAGGGCCCAGGGGTCTGGGCACCGGGGAGCTGTTTTTT. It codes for CASSEGPRGLGTGELFF.

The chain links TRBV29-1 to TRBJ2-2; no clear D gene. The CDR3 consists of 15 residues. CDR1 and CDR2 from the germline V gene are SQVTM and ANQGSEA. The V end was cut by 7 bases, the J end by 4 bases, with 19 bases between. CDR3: CSARRSAAITGELFF. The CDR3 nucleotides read TGCAGCGCTCGGAGAAGCGCAGCCATCACCGGGGAGCTGTTTTTT.

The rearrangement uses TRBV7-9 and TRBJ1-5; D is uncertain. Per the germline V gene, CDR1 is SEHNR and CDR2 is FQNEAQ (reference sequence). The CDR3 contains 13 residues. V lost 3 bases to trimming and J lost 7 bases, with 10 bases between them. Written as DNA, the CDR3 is TGTGCCAGCAGCTTTGGGCAGGAACAGCCCCAGCATTTT. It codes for CASSFGQEQPQHF.

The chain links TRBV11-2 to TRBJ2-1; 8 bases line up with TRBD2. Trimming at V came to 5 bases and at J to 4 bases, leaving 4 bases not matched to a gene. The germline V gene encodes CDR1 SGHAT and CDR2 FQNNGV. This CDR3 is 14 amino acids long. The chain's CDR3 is CASSQIAGYNEQFF. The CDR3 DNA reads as TGTGCCAGCAGCCAGATAGCGGGGTACAATGAGCAGTTCTTC.

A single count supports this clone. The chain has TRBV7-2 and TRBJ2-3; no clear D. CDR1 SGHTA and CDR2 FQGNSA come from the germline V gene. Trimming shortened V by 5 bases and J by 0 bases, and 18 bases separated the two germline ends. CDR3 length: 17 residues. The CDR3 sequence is CASSPWSTGASTDTQYF. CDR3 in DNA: TGTGCCAGCAGCCCTTGGTCGACTGGAGCTAGCACAGATACGCAGTATTTT.

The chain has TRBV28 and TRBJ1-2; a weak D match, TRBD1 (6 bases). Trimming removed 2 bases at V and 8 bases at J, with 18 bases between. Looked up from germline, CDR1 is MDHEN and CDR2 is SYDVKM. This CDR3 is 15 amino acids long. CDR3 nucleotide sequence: TGTGCCAGCAGTTTACAGGGCAGGGGAGAGAAAGGCTACACCTTC. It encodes CASSLQGRGEKGYTF.

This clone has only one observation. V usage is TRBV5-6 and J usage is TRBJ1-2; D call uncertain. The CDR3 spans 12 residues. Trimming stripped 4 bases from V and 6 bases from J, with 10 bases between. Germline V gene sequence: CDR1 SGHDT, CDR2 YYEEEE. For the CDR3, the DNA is TGTGCCAGCAGCGAGGCCGGCCATGGCTACACCTTC. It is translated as CASSEAGHGYTF.

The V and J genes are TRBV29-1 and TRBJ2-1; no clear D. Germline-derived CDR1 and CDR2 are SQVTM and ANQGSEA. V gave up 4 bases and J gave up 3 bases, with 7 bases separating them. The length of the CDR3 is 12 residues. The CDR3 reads CSVGAIYNEQFF. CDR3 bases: TGCAGCGTTGGGGCGATCTACAATGAGCAGTTCTTC.

The DNA for the CDR3 is TGTGCTAGTGGAACCGGGACAGGTTCTTATGAAGCTTTCTTT. It encodes CASGTGTGSYEAFF. J is TRBJ1-1 and V is TRBV12-5; 8 positions match TRBD1. With V trimmed by 6 bases and J by 7 bases, 10 bases remained unmatched. This CDR3 has 14 residues. Germline V gene sequence: CDR1 LGHNT, CDR2 FRNRAP.

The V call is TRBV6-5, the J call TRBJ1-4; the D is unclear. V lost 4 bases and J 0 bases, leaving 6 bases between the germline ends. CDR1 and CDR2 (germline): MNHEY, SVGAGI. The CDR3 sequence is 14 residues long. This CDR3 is CASSWSSTNEKLFF. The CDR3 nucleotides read TGTGCCAGCAGTTGGAGTTCAACTAATGAAAAACTGTTTTTT.

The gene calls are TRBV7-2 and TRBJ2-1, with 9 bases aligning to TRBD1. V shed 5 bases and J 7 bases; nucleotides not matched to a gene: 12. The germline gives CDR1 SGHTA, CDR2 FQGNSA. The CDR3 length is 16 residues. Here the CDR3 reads CASSITGTGSPNEQFF. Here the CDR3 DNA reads TGTGCCAGCAGCATCACCGGGACAGGGTCACCGAATGAGCAGTTCTTC. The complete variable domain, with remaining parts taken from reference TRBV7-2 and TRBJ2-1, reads GAGVSQSPSNKVTEKGKDVELRCDPISGHTALYWYRQSLGQGLEFLIYFQGNSAPDKSGLPSDRFSAERTGGSVSTLTIQRTQQEDSAVYLCASSITGTGSPNEQFFGPGTRLTVL.

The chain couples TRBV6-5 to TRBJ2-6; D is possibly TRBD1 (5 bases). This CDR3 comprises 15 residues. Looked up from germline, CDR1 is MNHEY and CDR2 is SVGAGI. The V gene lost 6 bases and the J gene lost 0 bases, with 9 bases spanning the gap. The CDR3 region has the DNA TGTGCCAGCAGCGGACACGGCTCTGGGGCCAACGTCCTGACTTTC. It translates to CASSGHGSGANVLTF.

CDR3 in DNA: TGTGCCAGTGGGCGGGAGACGGGAAATGAAAAACTGTTTTTT. Protein product: CASGRETGNEKLFF. This chain uses TRBV6-6 with TRBJ1-4; D gene ambiguous. Trimming pared 9 bases from V and 5 bases from J, leaving 16 bases between. The V gene's germline CDR1 is MNHNY and CDR2 SVGAGI (reference sequence). This CDR3 is built from 14 residues.

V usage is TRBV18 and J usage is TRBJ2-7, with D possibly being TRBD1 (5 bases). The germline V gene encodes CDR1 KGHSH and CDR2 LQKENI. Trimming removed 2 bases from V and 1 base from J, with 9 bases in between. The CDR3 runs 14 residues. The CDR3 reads CASSPGRGSYEQYF. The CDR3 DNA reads TGTGCCAGCTCACCAGGAAGGGGTTCCTACGAGCAGTACTTC.

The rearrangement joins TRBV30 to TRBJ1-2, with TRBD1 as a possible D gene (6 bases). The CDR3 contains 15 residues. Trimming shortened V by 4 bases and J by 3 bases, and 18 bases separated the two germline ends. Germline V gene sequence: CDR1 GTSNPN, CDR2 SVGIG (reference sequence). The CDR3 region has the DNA TGTGCCTGGAATACCGATGGACAGCCATACTATGGCTACACCTTC. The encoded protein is CAWNTDGQPYYGYTF.

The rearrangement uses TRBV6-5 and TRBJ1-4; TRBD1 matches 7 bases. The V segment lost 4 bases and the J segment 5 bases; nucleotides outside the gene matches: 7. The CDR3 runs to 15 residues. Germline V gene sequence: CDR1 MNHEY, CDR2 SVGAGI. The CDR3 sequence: CASSLTGVGNEKLFF. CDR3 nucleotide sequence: TGTGCCAGCAGTTTAACAGGGGTAGGGAATGAAAAACTGTTTTTT.

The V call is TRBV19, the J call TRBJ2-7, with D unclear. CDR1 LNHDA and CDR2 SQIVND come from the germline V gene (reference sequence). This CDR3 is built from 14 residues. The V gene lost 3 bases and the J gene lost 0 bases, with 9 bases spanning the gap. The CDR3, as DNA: TGTGCCAGTAGTATTGGAGCGATCTCCTACGAGCAGTACTTC. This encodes CASSIGAISYEQYF.

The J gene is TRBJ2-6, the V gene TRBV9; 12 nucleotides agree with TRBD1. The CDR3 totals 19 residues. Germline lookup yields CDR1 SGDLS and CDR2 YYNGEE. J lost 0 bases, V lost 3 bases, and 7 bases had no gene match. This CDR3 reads CASSANPGQGASGANVLTF. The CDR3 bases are TGTGCCAGCAGCGCGAATCCGGGACAGGGGGCCTCTGGGGCCAACGTCCTGACTTTC.

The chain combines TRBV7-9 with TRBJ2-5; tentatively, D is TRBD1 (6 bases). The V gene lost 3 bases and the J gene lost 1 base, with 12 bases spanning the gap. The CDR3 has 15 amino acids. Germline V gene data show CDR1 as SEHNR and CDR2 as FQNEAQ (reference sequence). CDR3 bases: TGTGCCAGCAGCTTGAACAGGGCCGGCCAAGAGACCCAGTACTTC. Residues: CASSLNRAGQETQYF. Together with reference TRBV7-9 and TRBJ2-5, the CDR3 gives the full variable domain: DTGVSQNPRHKITKRGQNVTFRCDPISEHNRLYWYRQTLGQGPEFLTYFQNEAQLEKSRLLSDRFSAERPKGSFSTLEIQRTEQGDSAMYLCASSLNRAGQETQYFGPGTRLLVL.